The 31 T cell receptor beta chains below all came from one sample that was sequenced in a study of OX40 agonist ivuxolimab in advanced cancers. Clones were sequenced by immunoSEQ multiplex PCR, and TCRdb holds only the in-frame ones, with some missing. The sample has roughly 48,000 clones; less than 90% are singletons. The material was CD4+ or CD8+ T cells sorted from blood, obtained in a trial of the OX40 agonist ivuxolimab. The source of these receptors is an adult with an advanced solid tumor such as melanoma, head and neck, liver or kidney cancer.

V gene TRBV12-5 combines with J gene TRBJ2-5; 9 positions match TRBD2. Germline CDR1 is LGHNT and CDR2 is FRNRAP. After removal of 1 base from V and 1 base from J, the junction contained 4 bases not matched to a gene. The CDR3 runs to 16 residues. This CDR3 is CASGLGLAGAQETQYF. CDR3 sequence (DNA): TGTGCTAGTGGTTTGGGGTTAGCGGGGGCCCAAGAGACCCAGTACTTC.

The gene calls are TRBV5-1 and TRBJ2-2; 9 bases agree with TRBD2. This CDR3 has 18 residues. In germline, CDR1 is SGHRS, CDR2 YFSETQ. V lost 0 bases and J lost 3; bases outside the gene matches: 9. The CDR3 DNA reads as TGCGCCAGCAGCTTGGTTTCGGTAGCGGGGGTAGACACCGGGGAGCTGTTTTTT. Protein sequence: CASSLVSVAGVDTGELFF.

The chain links TRBV7-9 to TRBJ2-1, with 7 bases identical to TRBD1. This CDR3 spans 15 amino acids. J lost 2 bases, V lost 3 bases, and 4 bases had no gene match. The germline gives CDR1 SEHNR, CDR2 FQNEAQ (reference sequence). In DNA, the CDR3 is TGTGCCAGCAGCTTTACACAGGGGCCCTACAATGAGCAGTTCTTC. Translating it yields CASSFTQGPYNEQFF.

The chain recombines TRBV6-6 with TRBJ1-5, with 9 positions matching TRBD1. Germline CDR1 MNHNY, CDR2 SVGAGI (reference sequence). Losses at the gene ends were 6 bases for V and 5 bases for J; bases not matched to a gene: 8. The length of the CDR3 is 15 residues. CDR3 amino acids: CASSLVQGAHQPQHF. The CDR3 region has the DNA TGTGCCAGCAGCCTTGTACAGGGGGCACATCAGCCCCAGCATTTT.

This chain connects TRBV9 to TRBJ1-6, with 9 bases aligning to TRBD1. CDR1 and CDR2 from the germline V gene are SGDLS and YYNGEE. Germline trimming cut 4 bases from V and 8 bases from J; bases unmatched to any gene: 16. CDR3 size: 18 residues. The CDR3 is CASSPRDRVMLDHSPLHF. The CDR3 DNA reads TGTGCCAGCAGCCCTAGGGACAGGGTTATGCTCGACCATTCACCCCTCCACTTT. Based on the CDR3 plus reference TRBV9 and TRBJ1-6, the full variable domain is DSGVTQTPKHLITATGQRVTLRCSPRSGDLSVYWYQQSLDQGLQFLIQYYNGEERAKGNILERFSAQQFPDLHSELNLSSLELGDSALYFCASSPRDRVMLDHSPLHFGNGTRLTVT.

This chain connects TRBV5-4 to TRBJ1-4, with TRBD1 identical over 11 bases. The J segment lost 0 bases and the V segment lost 4 bases, leaving 2 bases of the junction unmatched. CDR1 is SGHNT and CDR2 is YYREEE in the germline V gene (reference sequence). The CDR3 has 16 residues. CDR3 amino acids: CASSRGQGATNEKLFF. The CDR3 nucleotides read TGTGCCAGCAGCCGGGGACAGGGGGCAACTAATGAAAAACTGTTTTTT. Full variable domain (missing parts from reference TRBV5-4 and TRBJ1-4): ETGVTQSPTHLIKTRGQQVTLRCSSQSGHNTVSWYQQALGQGPQFIFQYYREEENGRGNFPPRFSGLQFPNYSSELNVNALELDDSALYLCASSRGQGATNEKLFFGSGTQLSVL.

The chain couples TRBV9 to TRBJ1-1, with 7 bases fitting TRBD1. The trim removed 2 bases at V and 3 bases at J, leaving 4 bases unmatched. CDR1 and CDR2 (germline): SGDLS, YYNGEE. The CDR3 extends over 14 amino acids. The DNA for the CDR3 is TGTGCCAGCAGCGTGGGGACAGCAGACACTGAAGCTTTCTTT. Encoded protein: CASSVGTADTEAFF.

The gene calls are TRBV10-2 and TRBJ1-1; 7 bases line up with TRBD1. This CDR3 contains 14 residues. V dropped 4 bases and J dropped 8; count of bases not matched to a gene: 10. Germline loops: CDR1 WSHSY, CDR2 SAAADI. The CDR3 here is CASSGRAADREAFF. The CDR3 region has the DNA TGCGCCAGCAGTGGGAGGGCAGCGGACAGGGAAGCTTTCTTT.

This rearrangement joins TRBV9 to TRBJ2-3; 7 bases are a match to TRBD1. V lost 1 base to trimming and J lost 6 bases; unmatched junction nucleotides: 5. The CDR3 loop spans 14 amino acids. Germline values: CDR1 SGDLS, CDR2 YYNGEE. The CDR3 spells CASSVRQGRDTQYF. In DNA, the CDR3 is TGTGCCAGCAGCGTACGACAGGGCCGGGATACGCAGTATTTT.

This chain joins TRBV29-1 and TRBJ1-2; 8 bases map to TRBD1. Unmatched junction bases numbered 1, after V lost 1 base and J lost 3 bases. Germline CDR1 and CDR2: SQVTM and ANQGSEA. The CDR3 length is 13 residues. CDR3 amino acids: CSVEGTGYYGYTF. CDR3 in DNA: TGCAGCGTTGAAGGGACAGGGTACTATGGCTACACCTTC. The full variable domain, completed using reference TRBV29-1 and TRBJ1-2, is SAVISQKPSRDICQRGTSLTIQCQVDSQVTMMFWYRQQPGQSLTLIATANQGSEATYESGFVIDKFPISRPNLTFSTLTVSNMSPEDSSIYLCSVEGTGYYGYTFGSGTRLTVV.

CDR3 loop: CASSQTGFSSGNTIYF. The CDR3 DNA follows: TGTGCCAGCAGTCAGACAGGGTTTAGCTCTGGAAACACCATATATTTT. This chain joins TRBV28 and TRBJ1-3, with 7 bases identical to TRBD1. CDR3 length equals 16 residues. Unmatched junction bases numbered 7, after V lost 5 bases and J lost 0 bases. Germline V gives CDR1 MDHEN, CDR2 SYDVKM.

V is TRBV5-5 and J is TRBJ1-5; 9 nucleotides agree with TRBD1. This CDR3 comprises 15 residues. Germline CDR1 and CDR2: SGHKS and YYEKEE (reference sequence). V shed 2 bases and J 6 bases; nucleotides not matched to a gene: 6. CDR3 bases: TGTGCCAGCAGCTTCGACGGGACAGGGAGTCAGCCCCAGCATTTT. It codes for CASSFDGTGSQPQHF.

This chain connects TRBV5-4 to TRBJ1-5; D uncertain. Looked up from germline, CDR1 is SGHNT and CDR2 is YYREEE (reference sequence). The CDR3 runs 14 residues. Trimming cost V 2 bases and J 3 bases, with 9 bases left between them. The DNA of the CDR3 is TGTGCCAGCAGCTTTGTGGGGTACAATCAGCCCCAGCATTTT. Protein: CASSFVGYNQPQHF.

V gene TRBV7-3 combines with J gene TRBJ1-5; 9 bases line up with TRBD1. V shed 6 bases and J 4 bases; nucleotides not matched to a gene: 7. This CDR3 spans 15 amino acids. The germline CDR1 and CDR2 sequences are SGHTA and FQGTGA. The CDR3 sequence is CASSLTGTGNQPQHF. CDR3 nucleotide sequence: TGTGCCAGCAGTTTGACCGGGACAGGGAATCAGCCCCAGCATTTT.

The table lists this clone with a count of one. The chain uses TRBV6-5 and TRBJ1-2, with D hard to call. The CDR3 contains 10 residues. The germline V and J ends were trimmed by 3 bases and 7 bases, with 3 bases remaining between them. Looked up from germline, CDR1 is MNHEY and CDR2 is SVGAGI. The CDR3 bases are TGTGCCAGCAGTTATTTTGGCTACACCTTC. This sequence encodes CASSYFGYTF.

This sequence joins TRBV19 and TRBJ2-7; D is possibly TRBD1 (6 bases). V shed 8 bases and J shed 2 bases, with 16 bases lying between them. Germline V gene sequence: CDR1 LNHDA, CDR2 SQIVND (reference sequence). CDR3 length: 14 amino acids. CDR3 bases: TGTGCCAGTCGTGGGACACCCGGACCCTACGAGCAGTACTTC. It yields the protein CASRGTPGPYEQYF.

This clone has a single count. The chain combines TRBV27 with TRBJ2-7; D uncertain. V lost 5 bases and J lost 2, with 7 bases in between. The CDR3 runs 12 residues. Germline CDR1 reads MNHEY; CDR2 reads SMNVEV (reference sequence). In DNA, the CDR3 is TGTGCCAGCAGTCGAGACCCCTACGAGCAGTACTTC. Its translation: CASSRDPYEQYF.

The gene calls are TRBV5-4 and TRBJ1-2; no clear D. The V end was cut by 4 bases, the J end by 1 base, with 14 bases between. Germline values: CDR1 SGHNT, CDR2 YYREEE (reference sequence). The CDR3 runs 15 residues. The CDR3 spells CASSAVRVFNYGYTF. DNA of the CDR3: TGTGCCAGCAGCGCCGTAAGGGTTTTTAACTATGGCTACACCTTC.

The rearrangement links TRBV11-2 to TRBJ2-5; the match to TRBD2 covers 10 bases. The CDR3 extends over 16 amino acids. V lost 3 bases to trimming and J lost 2 bases; unmatched junction nucleotides: 6. Germline V lookup: CDR1 SGHAT, CDR2 FQNNGV. The CDR3 region is CASSFLAGDRQETQYF. In nucleotides, the CDR3 is TGTGCCAGCAGCTTCCTAGCGGGGGACCGTCAAGAGACCCAGTACTTC.

The chain has TRBV21-1 and TRBJ2-7. TRBV21-1 is flagged as a pseudogene. The CDR3 length is 10 residues. Here the CDR3 DNA reads TGTGCCAGCAATTTTAGGGAGCAGTACTTC. Translated, it gives CASNFREQYF.

The CDR3 DNA is TGTGCCAGTACGGGCACGTTAACGGGGGAGCTGTTTTTT. This gives the protein CASTGTLTGELFF. V gene TRBV19 combines with J gene TRBJ2-2, with unresolved D. This CDR3 is 13 amino acids long. Germline assignment: CDR1 LNHDA and CDR2 SQIVND (reference sequence). The germline V and J ends were trimmed by 7 bases and 8 bases, with 14 bases remaining between them.

This clone is medium-sized in the sample. This chain links TRBV7-9 with TRBJ1-5; 7 bases agree with TRBD1. V trimming: 4 bases; J trimming: 6 bases; junction bases outside the gene matches: 12. The CDR3 is 16 amino acids. CDR1 is SEHNR, CDR2 FQNEAQ, per germline (reference sequence). In DNA form, the CDR3 reads TGTGCCAGCAGCTCTTCAGGGGGAACGGTGGGTCAGCCCCAGCATTTT. Encoded protein: CASSSSGGTVGQPQHF.

This chain joins TRBV27 and TRBJ2-3; 9 positions match TRBD1. The CDR3 loop spans 18 amino acids. Germline V CDR1 and CDR2: MNHEY, SMNVEV (reference sequence). With 5 bases clipped from V and 2 bases from J, the junction kept 14 bases outside the gene matches. This chain's CDR3 is CASSPRLGRDRATDTQYF. CDR3 coding DNA: TGTGCCAGCAGTCCGCGCCTTGGCCGGGACAGGGCCACAGATACGCAGTATTTT.

The gene calls are TRBV10-2 and TRBJ1-5; D is ambiguous. Between the trimmed V and J ends, which lost 0 bases and 1 base, there was a span of 13 bases. The CDR3 contains 17 residues. Germline assignment: CDR1 WSHSY and CDR2 SAAADI. The DNA for the CDR3 is TGCGCCAGCAGTGAGTCTCGGGGTGTTCCGAGCAATCAGCCCCAGCATTTT. Its protein is CASSESRGVPSNQPQHF.

The rearrangement uses TRBV10-1 and TRBJ2-3; 9 positions match TRBD2. Trimming cost V 0 bases and J 6 bases; bases outside gene matches: 7. This CDR3 is 16 amino acids long. The germline V gene encodes CDR1 WNHNN and CDR2 SYGVQD (reference sequence). The CDR3 DNA sequence: TGCGCCAGCAGTGAGTCGCAGCGGGGGGCGAGGGATACGCAGTATTTT. This encodes CASSESQRGARDTQYF.

V is TRBV10-2 and J is TRBJ2-7; 13 bases map to TRBD2. This CDR3 is built from 15 residues. The V gene's germline CDR1 is WSHSY and CDR2 SAAADI. Losses at the gene ends were 6 bases for V and 7 bases for J; bases not matched to a gene: 9. CDR3 DNA sequence: TGCGCCAGCAGGACTGGGACTAGCGGGGCCAGGGAGCAGTACTTC. Residues: CASRTGTSGAREQYF.

This clone has more than one count but fewer than ten. An end of the junction does not agree with germline; a read error may underlie this. V and J are TRBV4-1 and TRBJ2-7; 7 nucleotides align to TRBD1. Germline loops: CDR1 MGHRA, CDR2 YSYEKL. CDR3 length: 12 residues. CDR3 sequence reads: CASNQQGFEQYF. CDR3 nucleotide sequence: TGCGCCAGCAACCAACAGGGGTTCGAGCAGTACTTC.

The rearrangement joins TRBV4-1 to TRBJ1-4; the D gene is possibly TRBD1 (6 bases). V was cut by 4 bases and J by 8 bases, with 17 bases left in between. Germline lookup yields CDR1 MGHRA and CDR2 YSYEKL. The CDR3 runs to 15 residues. CDR3 sequence (DNA): TGCGCCAGCAGCCGAAGTGCGGGGGCCGGGGAAAAACTGTTTTTT. This codes for CASSRSAGAGEKLFF.

V is TRBV7-8 and J is TRBJ1-2; 9 positions agree with TRBD1. The CDR3 runs to 16 residues. Per germline, CDR1 SGHVS and CDR2 FQNEAQ. V gave up 0 bases and J gave up 4 bases; unmatched junction bases: 6. The CDR3 DNA reads as TGTGCCAGCAGCTTAGCGCAGGGACAGGGAGGCTATGGCTACACCTTC. This sequence encodes CASSLAQGQGGYGYTF.

This clone was found once. The rearrangement links TRBV10-2 to TRBJ2-2, with D unresolved. CDR1 is WSHSY and CDR2 is SAAADI in the germline V gene. V was shortened by 4 bases and J by 2 bases, with 11 bases between the two germline ends. CDR3 length: 15 residues. The CDR3 region is CASSGRTGNTGELFF. CDR3 coding DNA: TGCGCCAGCAGTGGGCGGACGGGCAACACCGGGGAGCTGTTTTTT.

The rearrangement links TRBV15 to TRBJ2-5; 12 positions match TRBD2. Germline lookup yields CDR1 LNHNV and CDR2 YYDKDF (reference sequence). The J segment lost 1 base and the V segment lost 3 bases, leaving 6 bases of the junction unmatched. The CDR3 has 17 amino acids. The CDR3 region has the DNA TGTGCCACCAGCAGGAATCTAGCGGGGGGGACCCAAGAGACCCAGTACTTC. Translation: CATSRNLAGGTQETQYF.